Shown below are 23 T cell receptor beta chains from a single sample sequenced in a study of shared T cell receptors in the human thymus. The protocol was immunoSEQ multiplex PCR, while the TCRdb copy is restricted to in-frame clones and leaves out a portion. The data show over 650,000 clones, with 87% seen just once and about 0.0094% held by the top ten. The same data also went into a second study, on human thymus T cells.

Sequenced input: thymocytes. These TCRs come from a boy less than two years old with a congenital heart defect.

CDR3 loop: CASSLAQGTRTGELFF. The CDR3, as DNA: TGTGCCAGCAGCTTAGCCCAGGGGACGCGCACCGGGGAGCTGTTTTTT. J is TRBJ2-2 and V is TRBV7-6, with D possibly being TRBD1 (6 bases). This CDR3 is 16 amino acids long. Germline assignment: CDR1 SGHVS and CDR2 FNYEAQ. The V gene lost 0 bases and the J gene lost 4 bases, with 12 bases spanning the gap. Drawing the rest from reference TRBV7-6 and TRBJ2-2, the complete variable domain is GAGVSQSPRYKVTKRGQDVALRCDPISGHVSLYWYRQALGQGPEFLTYFNYEAQQDKSGLPNDRFSAERPEGSISTLTIQRTEQRDSAMYRCASSLAQGTRTGELFFGEGSRLTVL.

This clone was seen only a few times. V gene TRBV9 combines with J gene TRBJ2-5; TRBD2 might be the D (5 bases). The V gene lost 3 bases and the J gene lost 4 bases, with 22 bases spanning the gap. Germline V gene lookup returns CDR1 SGDLS and CDR2 YYNGEE. The CDR3 extends over 17 amino acids. CDR3 protein: CASSDGRVEGVRETQYF. The CDR3 bases are TGTGCCAGCAGCGATGGGCGGGTCGAGGGCGTTCGAGAGACCCAGTACTTC. Looking up the rest from reference TRBV9 and TRBJ2-5 gives the full variable domain: DSGVTQTPKHLITATGQRVTLRCSPRSGDLSVYWYQQSLDQGLQFLIQYYNGEERAKGNILERFSAQQFPDLHSELNLSSLELGDSALYFCASSDGRVEGVRETQYFGPGTRLLVL.

V is TRBV2 and J is TRBJ2-1; 10 positions agree with TRBD2. The germline V gene has CDR1 SNHLY and CDR2 FYNNEI. CDR3 length: 14 residues. The junction had 9 bases not matched to a gene; V was cut back by 9 bases and J by 7 bases. CDR3 DNA: TGTGCCAGAGGAGCGGGAGGGCCGAGGAATGAGCAGTTCTTC. Its protein is CARGAGGPRNEQFF.

The CDR3 DNA is TGTGCCAGCAGTTCTAGCGGACGTGGCTACACCTTC. It yields the protein CASSSSGRGYTF. The chain uses TRBV27 and TRBJ1-2; no firm D call. V shed 4 bases and J shed 7 bases, with 10 bases lying between them. The CDR3 extends over 12 amino acids. Germline CDR1 MNHEY, CDR2 SMNVEV (reference sequence).

The chain has TRBV5-6 and TRBJ2-1, with TRBD2 matching over 11 bases. The CDR3 is 18 amino acids. Germline loops: CDR1 SGHDT, CDR2 YYEEEE. The junction had 14 bases not matched to a gene; V was cut back by 2 bases and J by 7 bases. CDR3 nucleotides: TGTGCCAGCAGCTTCCAGGGTCCGCGACTAGCGGGGCCTAATGAGCAGTTCTTC. It yields the protein CASSFQGPRLAGPNEQFF.

CDR3 bases: TGTGCCAGCACGCGGACAGGGGCTGGGGCCAACGTCCTGACTTTC. Protein product: CASTRTGAGANVLTF. The chain carries TRBV9 and TRBJ2-6; 9 bases line up with TRBD1. Germline assignment: CDR1 SGDLS and CDR2 YYNGEE. V lost 6 bases and J lost 2; bases outside the gene matches: 3. CDR3 length: 15 amino acids.

The chain recombines TRBV5-4 with TRBJ1-2; 8 bases align to TRBD1. Germline V gene sequence: CDR1 SGHNT, CDR2 YYREEE (reference sequence). The CDR3 is 15 amino acids. Trimming at V came to 3 bases and at J to 2 bases, leaving 6 bases not matched to a gene. CDR3 bases: TGTGCCAGCAGCTCGACGGACAGGGAAAACTATGGCTACACCTTC. Translating it yields CASSSTDRENYGYTF.

The chain joins TRBV30 to TRBJ2-7, with D perhaps TRBD2 (6 bases). Trimming took off 3 bases at V and 2 bases at J, with 17 bases between the two ends. CDR3 length: 15 residues. CDR1 and CDR2 from the germline V gene are GTSNPN and SVGIG (reference sequence). DNA of the CDR3: TGTGCCTGGAGAGCCGAGGTAGCGGCCACCTACGAGCAGTACTTC. Encoded protein: CAWRAEVAATYEQYF.

The V call is TRBV6-1, the J call TRBJ2-7; TRBD1 matches at 8 bases. Germline V gene data show CDR1 as MNHNS and CDR2 as SASEGT. Germline trimming cut 3 bases from V and 7 bases from J; bases unmatched to any gene: 8. The CDR3 totals 14 residues. Here the CDR3 reads CASSEDRAVREQYF. The DNA for the CDR3 is TGTGCCAGCAGTGAGGACAGGGCGGTTAGGGAGCAGTACTTC.

This clone was seen only a few times. The genes are TRBV4-3 and TRBJ2-1; D is unclear. Germline V gene sequence: CDR1 LGHNA, CDR2 YSLEER. V dropped 4 bases and J dropped 0 bases, with 13 bases sitting between them. The CDR3 loop spans 16 amino acids. CDR3 nucleotides: TGCGCCAGCAGCCCCAGCGTACCCGGCTCCTACAATGAGCAGTTCTTC. The encoded protein is CASSPSVPGSYNEQFF.

This chain connects TRBV18 to TRBJ2-7, with TRBD1 identical over 7 bases. The V gene end was trimmed by 1 base and the J gene end by 4 bases; junction bases not matched to a gene: 1. This CDR3 spans 13 amino acids. Germline lookup yields CDR1 KGHSH and CDR2 LQKENI. The CDR3 sequence is CASSPQQGYEQYF. As DNA, the CDR3 is TGTGCCAGCTCACCACAACAGGGGTACGAGCAGTACTTC.

The CDR3 loop is CASSRRESPPVYEQYF. The CDR3 DNA is TGTGCCAGCAGCCGCCGGGAATCCCCGCCCGTCTACGAGCAGTACTTC. V is TRBV14 and J is TRBJ2-5, with TRBD2 as a possible D gene (5 bases). The J call may be mistaken, given a closer DNA end match to TRBJ2-7. Germline V gene lookup returns CDR1 SGHDN and CDR2 FVKESK. CDR3 length: 16 amino acids.

This clone appeared a few times. The rearrangement uses TRBV29-1 and TRBJ2-1; D unresolved. The CDR3 runs 12 residues. V lost 2 bases, J lost 7 bases, and 9 bases lay in between. Germline assignment: CDR1 SQVTM and CDR2 ANQGSEA. The CDR3 loop is CSVECSRNEQFF. DNA of the CDR3: TGCAGCGTTGAATGCTCTAGGAATGAGCAGTTCTTC.

The chain recombines TRBV5-1 with TRBJ2-1, with a tentative D call TRBD1 (6 bases). Germline assignment: CDR1 SGHRS and CDR2 YFSETQ. V dropped 0 bases and J dropped 10 bases, with 17 bases sitting between them. The CDR3 consists of 15 residues. The CDR3, as DNA: TGCGCCAGCAGCTTGGCCGAGTGGCAGGGACAAGAGCAGTTCTTC. It translates to CASSLAEWQGQEQFF.

This chain connects TRBV30 to TRBJ1-1, with D unresolved. CDR3 size: 15 residues. Germline CDR1 GTSNPN, CDR2 SVGIG (reference sequence). The V end was cut by 3 bases, the J end by 0 bases, with 14 bases between. The CDR3 loop is CAWSPRGGMNTEAFF. The CDR3 nucleotides read TGTGCCTGGAGCCCGCGGGGAGGAATGAACACTGAAGCTTTCTTT.

The chain recombines TRBV7-9 with TRBJ2-3; D remains ambiguous. There are 12 residues in the CDR3. V shed 5 bases and J shed 5 bases, with 8 bases lying between them. CDR1 SEHNR and CDR2 FQNEAQ come from the germline V gene (reference sequence). This CDR3 reads CASSPGGDTQYF. CDR3 DNA: TGTGCCAGCAGCCCCGGTGGAGATACGCAGTATTTT.

The chain combines TRBV10-3 with TRBJ1-1, with D maybe TRBD1 (6 bases). V dropped 6 bases and J dropped 5 bases, with 16 bases sitting between them. The CDR3 has 14 residues. Germline-derived CDR1 and CDR2 are ENHRY and SYGVKD. The CDR3 DNA reads as TGTGCCATCAGCAAGCAGGGGTTACGGACTGAAGCTTTCTTT. This translates into CAISKQGLRTEAFF.

This clone was seen only a few times. V gene TRBV19 combines with J gene TRBJ1-1; D is perhaps TRBD1 (5 bases). V lost 10 bases to trimming and J lost 0 bases, with 15 bases between them. Germline assignment: CDR1 LNHDA and CDR2 SQIVND (reference sequence). The CDR3 runs to 14 residues. The CDR3 protein is CATLGRGVNTEAFF. The CDR3 DNA sequence: TGTGCCACCCTAGGTCGGGGGGTGAACACTGAAGCTTTCTTT.

The genes are TRBV27 and TRBJ1-1; D is possibly TRBD1 (5 bases). CDR1 is MNHEY, CDR2 SMNVEV, per germline (reference sequence). The V gene lost 2 bases and the J gene lost 7 bases, with 11 bases spanning the gap. The CDR3 loop spans 13 amino acids. The CDR3 loop reads CASSLMGGIEAFF. In nucleotides, the CDR3 is TGTGCCAGCAGTTTAATGGGGGGGATTGAAGCTTTCTTT.

This sequence joins TRBV28 and TRBJ1-1; perhaps TRBD1 as D (6 bases). CDR1 is MDHEN, CDR2 SYDVKM, per germline. V lost 10 bases and J lost 0, with 18 bases in between. The CDR3 contains 15 residues. The DNA of the CDR3 is TGTGCCAACCCGAAAAAACAGGGATTGAACACTGAAGCTTTCTTT. Translating it yields CANPKKQGLNTEAFF. Filled out from reference TRBV28 and TRBJ1-1, the complete variable domain reads DVKVTQSSRYLVKRTGEKVFLECVQDMDHENMFWYRQDPGLGLRLIYFSYDVKMKEKGDIPEGYSVSREKKERFSLILESASTNQTSMYLCANPKKQGLNTEAFFGQGTRLTVV.

The J gene is TRBJ1-2, the V gene TRBV7-4, with a tentative D call TRBD1 (5 bases). Per the germline V gene, CDR1 is SGHVT and CDR2 is SQSDAQ. Trimming removed 5 bases at V and 7 bases at J, with 14 bases between. The CDR3 is 13 amino acids. Here the CDR3 reads CASSGPGRGGYTF. The CDR3 nucleotides read TGTGCCAGCAGCGGACCAGGGCGGGGTGGCTACACCTTC.

This chain uses TRBV14 with TRBJ2-3; 14 nucleotides align to TRBD2. This CDR3 is built from 17 residues. V shed 1 base, J shed 3 bases, and the junction held 3 bases outside the gene matches. The germline gives CDR1 SGHDN, CDR2 FVKESK. The CDR3 DNA reads TGTGCCAGCAGCCAAGTGGGACTAGCGGGAGAAACAGATACGCAGTATTTT. This gives the protein CASSQVGLAGETDTQYF.

J is TRBJ1-3 and V is TRBV2; TRBD1 might be the D (5 bases). This CDR3 has 18 amino acids. Germline CDR1 is SNHLY and CDR2 is FYNNEI. V was pared by 1 base and J by 1 base, with 17 bases between. The chain's CDR3 is CASSEGGFGGFSGNTIYF. The CDR3 DNA reads as TGTGCCAGCAGTGAAGGAGGGTTTGGGGGGTTTTCTGGAAACACCATATATTTT.